These 30 T cell receptor beta chains were sequenced from one sample in a study of post-analysis software for immune sequencing data. These receptors lack a known antigen. Libraries were made from TCR beta cDNA, and they carried unique molecular identifiers. TCRdb passed the PCR reads through MiXCR, listing each CDR3 protein once. The sample includes 650,000 to 850,000 distinct CDR3 sequences, approximately 44% of them seen just once. Study observations and caveats: Patients had higher frequencies than controls of roughly five TRBV segments, including TRBV5-6, TRBV5-1 and TRBV20-1.

Sequenced material: blood. Receptor source: a girl between 5 and 17 years old with multiple sclerosis.

This clonotype occurred a few times. The chain has TRBV7-2 and TRBJ2-6; maybe TRBD1 (5 bases). The CDR3 runs 16 residues. Germline values: CDR1 SGHTA, CDR2 FQGNSA. V gave up 3 bases and J gave up 1 base, with 10 bases separating them. Written as DNA, the CDR3 is TGTGCCAGCAGCTTCGACAGCCCATCTGGGGCCAACGTCCTGACTTTC. Translated: CASSFDSPSGANVLTF. The entire variable domain, with the rest obtained from reference TRBV7-2 and TRBJ2-6, is as follows: GAGVSQSPSNKVTEKGKDVELRCDPISGHTALYWYRQSLGQGLEFLIYFQGNSAPDKSGLPSDRFSAERTGGSVSTLTIQRTQQEDSAVYLCASSFDSPSGANVLTFGAGSRLTVL.

The chain uses TRBV27 and TRBJ2-5; a weak D match, TRBD2 (5 bases). Trimming left V 0 bases short and J 4 bases short, with 12 bases between. This CDR3 region has 15 residues. The germline gives CDR1 MNHEY, CDR2 SMNVEV (reference sequence). The CDR3 loop reads CASSLSGGLGETQYF. CDR3 nucleotide sequence: TGTGCCAGCAGTTTATCGGGCGGGTTGGGAGAGACCCAGTACTTC.

V is TRBV2 and J is TRBJ1-4; no reliable D call. V lost 8 bases, J lost 8 bases, and 15 bases lay in between. The germline gives CDR1 SNHLY, CDR2 FYNNEI. The CDR3 is made up of 13 amino acids. The CDR3 DNA reads TGTGCCAGCCACCTCAATCTTGGGGAAAAACTGTTTTTT. Encoded protein: CASHLNLGEKLFF.

CDR3 in DNA: TGTGCCAGCAGTTCATTTAGCGCAGGGTTCTACGAGCAGTACTTC. Residues: CASSSFSAGFYEQYF. This sequence joins TRBV12-3 or TRBV12-4 and TRBJ2-4; either TRBD1 or TRBD2 may fit D (5 bases each). The J call could be wrong; TRBJ2-7 is a better fit for the DNA end. The CDR3 extends over 15 amino acids.

The chain combines TRBV7-4 with TRBJ2-7; 8 positions match TRBD2. V lost 5 bases and J lost 0; bases outside the gene matches: 9. CDR3 length: 16 residues. Per the germline V gene, CDR1 is SGHVT and CDR2 is SQSDAQ. CDR3: CASSLPGGRSSYEQYF. CDR3 in DNA: TGTGCCAGCAGCCTCCCCGGCGGGAGGAGCTCCTACGAGCAGTACTTC.

This clonotype was counted a few times. The V and J genes are TRBV6-5 and TRBJ2-7; D call uncertain. There are 12 residues in the CDR3. Trimming left V 6 bases short and J 2 bases short, with 8 bases between. Germline V lookup: CDR1 MNHEY, CDR2 SVGAGI. The CDR3 region is CASRGSAYEQYF. The CDR3 region has the DNA TGTGCCAGCAGGGGCAGCGCCTACGAGCAGTACTTC.

This clonotype was counted a few times. The genes are TRBV7-9 and TRBJ2-7, with unresolved D. Germline loops: CDR1 SEHNR, CDR2 FQNEAQ (reference sequence). The CDR3 has 16 residues. The ends were cut back, 4 bases at V and 2 bases at J, with 18 bases in the middle. CDR3 sequence reads: CASSYAVGFGAYEQYF. In nucleotides, the CDR3 is TGTGCCAGCAGCTATGCGGTCGGGTTCGGTGCCTACGAGCAGTACTTC.

Written as DNA, the CDR3 is TGTGCCAGCAGTTATGCCGTGGGGCTATACGAGCAGTACTTC. This gives the protein CASSYAVGLYEQYF. This sequence joins TRBV27 and TRBJ2-7; TRBD1 might be the D (5 bases). This CDR3 region has 14 residues. Trimming stripped 4 bases from V and 4 bases from J, with 14 bases between. Germline V gene lookup returns CDR1 MNHEY and CDR2 SMNVEV (reference sequence).

V and J are TRBV7-2 and TRBJ1-1; 9 bases are a match to TRBD1. The trim removed 5 bases at V and 10 bases at J, leaving 14 bases unmatched. Germline V gene lookup returns CDR1 SGHTA and CDR2 FQGNSA. CDR3 length: 15 amino acids. DNA for the CDR3: TGTGCCAGCAGCCCTCCGGGACAGGGTAGGGTCACAGCTTTCTTT. Protein product: CASSPPGQGRVTAFF.

CDR3 bases: TGCAGTGGAAACGGGGCAGATACGCAGTATTTT. Protein sequence: CSGNGADTQYF. The chain carries TRBV20-1 and TRBJ2-3, with D perhaps TRBD2 (5 bases). Germline values: CDR1 DFQATT, CDR2 SNEGSKA (reference sequence). The CDR3 loop spans 11 amino acids. V was shortened by 7 bases and J by 4 bases, with 9 bases between the two germline ends.

The chain recombines TRBV12-3 or TRBV12-4 with TRBJ2-3; 10 bases map to TRBD1. There are 16 residues in the CDR3. Trimming took 5 bases from V and 6 from J; bases not matched to a gene: 11. The CDR3 sequence: CASSTPGQGIRDTQYF. DNA for the CDR3: TGTGCCAGCAGTACTCCGGGACAGGGGATCAGGGATACGCAGTATTTT.

The rearrangement uses TRBV5-6 and TRBJ2-1; TRBD2 matches 8 bases. The J segment lost 1 base and the V segment lost 0 bases, leaving 3 bases of the junction unmatched. Germline values: CDR1 SGHDT, CDR2 YYEEEE. The CDR3 has 16 residues. The CDR3 DNA follows: TGTGCCAGCAGCTTGGGGGGGACTAGATCCTACAATGAGCAGTTCTTC. This encodes CASSLGGTRSYNEQFF.

The chain joins TRBV6-1 to TRBJ2-7, with a weak D call TRBD2 (5 bases). The V end was cut by 7 bases, the J end by 2 bases, with 12 bases between. The CDR3 consists of 13 residues. Germline V lookup: CDR1 MNHNS, CDR2 SASEGT. The CDR3 loop reads CASKRDGTYEQYF. DNA for the CDR3: TGTGCCAGCAAACGTGACGGGACCTACGAGCAGTACTTC.

This clonotype was seen a few times. The junction and the germline gene differ at one end; a read error may be behind it. J is TRBJ1-1 and V is TRBV7-7; D remains unclear. Germline CDR1 and CDR2: SSHAT and FNYEAQ (reference sequence). CDR3 length equals 14 residues. The CDR3 nucleotides read TGTGCTAGCAGCTTCACAGTCGGGCACACTGAAGCTTTCTTT. Amino acids: CASSFTVGHTEAFF.

This clonotype was recorded once. In DNA, the CDR3 is TGTGCCAGCAGACCCTCAGGGTATAATTCACCCCTCCACTTT. This sequence encodes CASRPSGYNSPLHF. The chain combines TRBV7-6 with TRBJ1-6; maybe TRBD1 (5 bases). V shed 6 bases and J shed 4 bases, with 10 bases lying between them. The CDR3 has 14 amino acids. Germline V gives CDR1 SGHVS, CDR2 FNYEAQ. The full variable domain, its missing parts supplied by reference TRBV7-6 and TRBJ1-6, is GAGVSQSPRYKVTKRGQDVALRCDPISGHVSLYWYRQALGQGPEFLTYFNYEAQQDKSGLPNDRFSAERPEGSISTLTIQRTEQRDSAMYRCASRPSGYNSPLHFGNGTRLTVT.

To note about this clonotype: The junction differs from germline at one of its ends, possibly a read error. The V call is TRBV12-3 or TRBV12-4, the J call TRBJ2-1; a weak D match, TRBD1 (6 bases). The CDR3 loop spans 13 amino acids. The CDR3 DNA is TGTGCCAGCAGTTCAGACCCGGCAGGGGAGCTGTTCTTC. It encodes CASSSDPAGELFF.

The V call is TRBV7-6, the J call TRBJ2-1; 8 bases agree with TRBD2. Germline loops: CDR1 SGHVS, CDR2 FNYEAQ. The junction had 11 bases not matched to a gene; V was cut back by 8 bases and J by 8 bases. The CDR3 loop spans 14 amino acids. CDR3 bases: TGTGCCAGCTCCCGGAGCGGGAGAAGGGATGAGCAGTTCTTC. This sequence encodes CASSRSGRRDEQFF.

The genes are TRBV7-9 and TRBJ2-1, with 8 bases aligning to TRBD2. CDR3 size: 16 residues. V gave up 6 bases and J gave up 2 bases; unmatched junction bases: 9. Germline V gene data show CDR1 as SEHNR and CDR2 as FQNEAQ (reference sequence). DNA of the CDR3: TGTGCCAGCAGTTCAGCCGGGACTAGTCCCTACAATGAGCAGTTCTTC. Translating it yields CASSSAGTSPYNEQFF.

J is TRBJ2-4 and V is TRBV2; 13 bases are a match to TRBD2. TRBJ2-7 explains the end of the DNA better; the J call may be wrong. This CDR3 spans 18 amino acids. Germline V gene lookup returns CDR1 SNHLY and CDR2 FYNNEI. CDR3 loop: CASSYVPGLAGRNYEQYF. CDR3 in DNA: TGTGCCAGCAGTTACGTACCGGGACTAGCGGGACGTAACTACGAGCAGTACTTC.

This chain joins TRBV7-2 and TRBJ1-1; 7 positions agree with TRBD1. The CDR3 runs to 16 residues. In germline, CDR1 is SGHTA, CDR2 FQGNSA. With 5 bases clipped from V and 1 base from J, the junction kept 10 bases outside the gene matches. CDR3 sequence: CASSLTGQLPNTEAFF. The CDR3 DNA reads as TGTGCCAGCAGCCTCACGGGACAGCTACCGAACACTGAAGCTTTCTTT.

Details on this clonotype: The germline gene is not matched at one end of the junction; a read error may be the cause. The rearrangement joins TRBV20-1 to TRBJ1-1; 12 bases are a match to TRBD1. The CDR3 is 15 residues long. Germline CDR1 and CDR2: DFQATT and SNEGSKA (reference sequence). The DNA for the CDR3 is TGCAGTGCTTCCCGGGACAGGGGGCTTCGGGCTGAGGCTTTCTTT. Amino acid sequence: CSASRDRGLRAEAFF.

This CDR3 is CASSPSPGTGTKNIQYF. CDR3 DNA: TGTGCCAGCAGTCCTTCACCCGGGACAGGGACCAAAAACATTCAGTACTTC. The chain couples TRBV28 to TRBJ2-4; 9 nucleotides agree with TRBD1. Germline V gene data show CDR1 as MDHEN and CDR2 as SYDVKM. The CDR3 is 17 residues long. J lost 2 bases, V lost 5 bases, and 10 bases had no gene match.

V and J are TRBV15 and TRBJ2-5; TRBD1 agrees at 12 bases. V lost 4 bases and J lost 3; bases outside the gene matches: 9. The CDR3 is made up of 17 amino acids. Per the germline V gene, CDR1 is LNHNV and CDR2 is YYDKDF (reference sequence). The CDR3 DNA reads as TGTGCCACCAGCACTCATCGGGACAGGGGGCGCGAAGAGACCCAGTACTTC. Encoded protein: CATSTHRDRGREETQYF.

Only a few counts were recorded for this clonotype. This chain uses TRBV7-9 with TRBJ2-4; D is uncertain. The CDR3 is 16 amino acids. CDR1 is SEHNR and CDR2 is FQNEAQ in the germline V gene (reference sequence). V lost 5 bases and J 1 base, leaving 15 bases between the germline ends. As DNA, the CDR3 is TGTGCCAGCAGCAAGGCCGCCCTCCTGGCCAAAAACATTCAGTACTTC. Its protein is CASSKAALLAKNIQYF.

This clonotype was seen repeatedly, ten times or more. The rearrangement uses TRBV29-1 and TRBJ2-5; D remains ambiguous. The ends were cut back, 3 bases at V and 3 bases at J, with 8 bases in the middle. CDR3 length: 12 amino acids. From germline, CDR1 is SQVTM and CDR2 ANQGSEA. CDR3 protein: CSVDLLEETQYF. CDR3 nucleotide sequence: TGCAGCGTTGACCTTTTGGAAGAGACCCAGTACTTC.

The rearrangement joins TRBV9 to TRBJ2-7; maybe TRBD1 (6 bases). Germline V gene data show CDR1 as SGDLS and CDR2 as YYNGEE. The ends were cut back, 1 base at V and 6 bases at J, with 8 bases in the middle. The CDR3 has 12 residues. CDR3 sequence reads: CASSVQGGEQYF. The CDR3 DNA reads as TGTGCCAGCAGCGTACAAGGGGGCGAGCAGTACTTC. The whole variable domain, filled in from reference TRBV9 and TRBJ2-7, reads DSGVTQTPKHLITATGQRVTLRCSPRSGDLSVYWYQQSLDQGLQFLIQYYNGEERAKGNILERFSAQQFPDLHSELNLSSLELGDSALYFCASSVQGGEQYFGPGTRLTVT.

This clonotype was seen many times. The chain uses TRBV18 and TRBJ1-6; D is uncertain. CDR1 and CDR2 (germline): KGHSH, LQKENI. V was cut by 6 bases and J by 3 bases, with 9 bases left in between. CDR3 length equals 14 residues. This CDR3 is CASSPADYNSPLHF. The CDR3 DNA follows: TGTGCCAGCTCCCCAGCAGACTATAATTCACCCCTCCACTTT.

This chain uses TRBV7-3 with TRBJ2-1; 10 nucleotides line up with TRBD2. From germline, CDR1 is SGHTA and CDR2 FQGTGA. CDR3 size: 16 residues. The V segment lost 5 bases and the J segment 4 bases; nucleotides outside the gene matches: 8. The CDR3 DNA follows: TGTGCCAGCAGCCCGCTAGCGGGAGCTCGGTACAATGAGCAGTTCTTC. Encoded protein: CASSPLAGARYNEQFF.

The V call is TRBV30, the J call TRBJ2-1; 7 bases are a match to TRBD2. Looked up from germline, CDR1 is GTSNPN and CDR2 is SVGIG (reference sequence). The ends lost 1 base at V and 4 bases at J; junction bases unmatched: 7. The CDR3 covers 15 residues. The CDR3 coding sequence is TGTGCCTGGAGTGGCGGCGGGAGTTCTTACAATGAGCAGTTCTTC. It is translated as CAWSGGGSSYNEQFF. The variable domain in full, with the rest retrieved from reference TRBV30 and TRBJ2-1, is SQTIHQWPATLVQPVGSPLSLECTVEGTSNPNLYWYRQAAGRGLQLLFYSVGIGQISSEVPQNLSASRPQDRQFILSSKKLLLSDSGFYLCAWSGGGSSYNEQFFGPGTRLTVL.

This clonotype was seen a few times. V gene TRBV29-1 combines with J gene TRBJ2-1; maybe TRBD2 (6 bases). The CDR3 is 15 amino acids. The ends were cut back, 1 base at V and 4 bases at J, with 14 bases in the middle. CDR1 and CDR2 from the germline V gene are SQVTM and ANQGSEA. In DNA, the CDR3 is TGCAGCGTTGAAGGACGGGAGAGATCGTACAATGAGCAGTTCTTC. Translation: CSVEGRERSYNEQFF.